This is a list of T cell receptor beta chains from one sample in a study of blood T cell repertoires in COVID-19. The repertoire was sequenced with immunoSEQ multiplex PCR; TCRdb's copy has only in-frame clones and lacks some. The sample carries roughly 140,000 clones, approximately 87% recorded once. The sequenced sample was peripheral blood. The source of these receptors is a woman aged 40 to 50 with acute or convalescent COVID-19. CDR3s include the opening cysteine and the closing phenylalanine or tryptophan. D genes are given only for firm matches. A clone size is listed for some rows: how often the clone was seen (once, few, many), or a class if it is expanded.

>TRBJ1-3|TRBV3-1/TRBV3-2|.|.
CASSHGGYGNTIYF
TGTGCCAGCAGCCATGGGGGGTATGGAAACACCATATATTTT
>TRBJ2-2|TRBV30|.|TRBD2
CAWRMGGSSGFRELFF
TGTGCCTGGAGGATGGGTGGGTCTAGCGGGTTCCGGGAGCTGTTTTTT
>TRBJ1-6|TRBV6-1|.|.
CASSEGGGRSNSPLHF
TGTGCCAGCAGTGAGGGGGGGGGACGGAGTAATTCACCCCTCCACTTT
>TRBJ2-3|TRBV20-1|.|.
CSASWTGTDTQYF
TGCAGTGCTAGTTGGACGGGGACAGATACGCAGTATTTT
>TRBJ2-3|TRBV7-9|.|.
CASSPAVEIDTQYF
TGTGCCAGCAGCCCTGCGGTAGAGATAGATACGCAGTATTTT
>TRBJ1-4|TRBV28|.|TRBD1
CASSSAPGQGNEKLFF
TGTGCCAGCAGTTCTGCTCCGGGACAGGGGAATGAAAAACTGTTTTTT
>TRBJ2-3|TRBV2|.|.
CASSVLLRGDTQYF
TGTGCCAGCAGTGTTTTACTCAGGGGAGATACGCAGTATTTT
>TRBJ2-7|TRBV7-9|.|.
CASSSGSRVFYEQYF
TGTGCCAGCAGTTCAGGGTCACGGGTTTTCTACGAGCAGTACTTC
>TRBJ2-7|TRBV3-1/TRBV3-2|.|.
CASSRRAEQYF
TGTGCCAGCAGCCGCCGAGCCGAGCAGTACTTC
>TRBJ2-2|TRBV6-4|few|.
CASSAGNTGELFF
TGTGCCAGCAGTGCGGGGAACACCGGGGAGCTGTTTTTT
>TRBJ1-2|TRBV24-1|once|.
CATSDPPRNYGYTF
TGTGCCACCAGTGATCCCCCCCGGAACTATGGCTACACCTTC
>TRBJ1-2|TRBV15|.|.
CATSRDIPSFLREGSYTF
TGTGCCACCAGCAGAGATATTCCCTCCTTCCTCAGGGAAGGGAGCTACACCTTC
>TRBJ2-7|TRBV7-9|.|TRBD1
CASSPFGQESSYEQYF
TGTGCCAGCAGCCCTTTCGGACAGGAGAGCTCCTACGAGCAGTACTTC
>TRBJ2-7|TRBV4-2|.|.
CASSPRGLWAYEQYF
TGTGCCAGCAGCCCACGGGGACTTTGGGCCTACGAGCAGTACTTC
>TRBJ1-3|TRBV5-1|.|.
CASSSTAGSNTIYF
TGCGCCAGCAGCTCTACAGCAGGGTCCAACACCATATATTTT
>TRBJ1-2|TRBV7-9|.|TRBD1
CASSHAGGADYGYTF
TGTGCCAGCAGCCACGCAGGGGGCGCGGACTATGGCTACACCTTC
>TRBJ1-2|TRBV5-1|once|.
CASSPTGFGLYGYTF
TGCGCCAGCAGCCCAACAGGGTTCGGGTTATATGGCTACACCTTC
>TRBJ2-7|TRBV9|.|TRBD2
CASSVGLLASNYEQYF
TGTGCCAGCAGCGTAGGATTACTAGCGTCAAACTACGAGCAGTACTTC
>TRBJ1-1|TRBV25-1|.|TRBD1
CASSPGGSNTEAFF
TGTGCCAGCAGCCCAGGGGGTAGCAACACTGAAGCTTTCTTT
>TRBJ1-3|TRBV30|.|.
CAWSGDRFSGNTIYF
TGTGCCTGGAGTGGTGACAGGTTCTCTGGAAACACCATATATTTT
>TRBJ2-3|TRBV5-4|.|TRBD1
CASSKPGQGNTDTQYF
TGTGCCAGCAGCAAGCCGGGACAGGGGAACACAGATACGCAGTATTTT
>TRBJ2-7|TRBV9|.|TRBD1
CASSVDPTGGREQYF
TGTGCCAGCAGCGTGGACCCGACAGGGGGGCGCGAGCAGTACTTC
>TRBJ1-2|TRBV19|once|.
CASSTQGWGYTF
TGTGCCAGTAGTACCCAGGGTTGGGGCTACACCTTC
>TRBJ1-2|TRBV30|once|.
CAWSRYYGYTF
TGTGCCTGGAGCAGGTACTATGGCTACACCTTC
>TRBJ2-7|TRBV7-9|.|.
CASSATRGFPYEQYF
TGTGCCAGCAGCGCCACACGGGGGTTCCCCTACGAGCAGTACTTC
>TRBJ2-1|TRBV6-6|once|TRBD2
CASSRRTSGRASNEQFF
TGTGCCAGCAGTCGCCGGACTAGCGGGAGGGCCAGCAATGAGCAGTTCTTC
>TRBJ2-3|TRBV4-3|medium-sized|TRBD1
CASSQGTGNVDTQYF
TGCGCCAGCAGCCAAGGGACAGGGAATGTAGATACGCAGTATTTT
>TRBJ2-7|TRBV6-2/TRBV6-3|.|TRBD1
CASSYAGTGPLEQYF
TGTGCCAGCAGTTATGCCGGGACAGGTCCCCTCGAGCAGTACTTC
>TRBJ1-5|TRBV27|few|.
CASSITGLMDQPQHF
TGTGCCAGCAGTATAACAGGGCTTATGGATCAGCCCCAGCATTTT
>TRBJ1-5|TRBV27|.|.
CASSFVGNQPQHF
TGTGCCAGCAGTTTCGTTGGCAATCAGCCCCAGCATTTT
>TRBJ1-2|TRBV28|.|.
CASTTGVRGGYTF
TGTGCCAGCACCACCGGGGTTCGAGGAGGCTACACCTTC
>TRBJ2-1|TRBV6-5|once|TRBD2
CASSYYGGRSNEQFF
TGTGCCAGCAGTTACTATGGCGGGAGGTCGAATGAGCAGTTCTTC
>TRBJ2-7|TRBV6-2/TRBV6-3|.|.
CASSYSIQGPYEQYF
TGTGCCAGCAGTTACTCTATACAGGGTCCCTACGAGCAGTACTTC
>TRBJ1-2|TRBV7-3|.|.
CASSPGGGLSFGYTF
TGTGCCAGCAGCCCAGGCGGGGGTCTTTCCTTTGGCTACACCTTC
>TRBJ2-7|TRBV7-2|.|.
CASSQPRGFSYEQYF
TGTGCCAGCAGCCAGCCGCGGGGCTTCTCCTACGAGCAGTACTTC
>TRBJ2-3|TRBV4-3|.|TRBD2
CASSQDMRPSGRTDTQYF
TGCGCCAGCAGCCAAGACATGAGGCCTAGCGGGAGGACAGATACGCAGTATTTT
>TRBJ1-5|TRBV27|few|.
CASSPTGLAQPQHF
TGTGCCAGCAGTCCAACAGGTCTTGCTCAGCCCCAGCATTTT
>TRBJ2-1|TRBV6-2/TRBV6-3|.|.
CASRPWRDSYNEQFF
TGTGCCAGCAGACCTTGGCGGGACTCCTACAATGAGCAGTTCTTC
>TRBJ2-1|TRBV12-3/TRBV12-4|once|.
CASIVLGNEQFF
TGTGCCAGCATAGTACTAGGGAATGAGCAGTTCTTC
>TRBJ1-1|TRBV24-1|.|.
CATRNGGSTEAFF
TGTGCCACCAGGAATGGGGGGTCCACTGAAGCTTTCTTT
>TRBJ1-1|TRBV20-1|once|.
CIGGRNTEAFF
TGCATCGGGGGGCGGAACACTGAAGCTTTCTTT
>TRBJ2-7|TRBV6-5|.|TRBD2
CASSLTSGLPSYEQYF
TGTGCCAGCAGTTTAACTAGCGGGCTCCCCTCCTACGAGCAGTACTTC
>TRBJ2-7|TRBV10-3|once|TRBD2
CAISEVAGVYEQYF
TGTGCCATCAGTGAGGTAGCGGGAGTCTACGAGCAGTACTTC
>TRBJ2-5|TRBV6-2/TRBV6-3|few|.
CASSLPGHLSETQYF
TGTGCCAGCAGTCTTCCGGGACACCTTAGTGAGACCCAGTACTTC
>TRBJ2-5|TRBV25-1|.|.
CASSEAGSGGETQYF
TGTGCCAGCAGTGAGGCAGGATCTGGCGGGGAGACCCAGTACTTC
>TRBJ1-5|TRBV5-1|.|TRBD1
CASSLAPGQGYQPQHF
TGCGCCAGCAGCTTGGCCCCGGGACAGGGGTACCAGCCCCAGCATTTT